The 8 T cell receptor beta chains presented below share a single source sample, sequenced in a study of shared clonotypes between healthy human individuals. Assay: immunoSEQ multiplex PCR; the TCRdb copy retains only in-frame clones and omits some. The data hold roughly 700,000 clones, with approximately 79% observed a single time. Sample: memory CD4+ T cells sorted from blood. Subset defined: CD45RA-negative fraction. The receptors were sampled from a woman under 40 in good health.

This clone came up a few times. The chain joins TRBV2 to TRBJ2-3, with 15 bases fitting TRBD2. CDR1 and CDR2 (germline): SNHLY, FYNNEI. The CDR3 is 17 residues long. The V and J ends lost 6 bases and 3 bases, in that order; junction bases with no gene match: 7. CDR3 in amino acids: CASSKGLAGGVTDTQYF. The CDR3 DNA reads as TGTGCCAGCAGCAAAGGACTAGCGGGAGGGGTTACAGATACGCAGTATTTT.

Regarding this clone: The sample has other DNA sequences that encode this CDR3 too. Here the CDR3 reads CASSIAGANYGYTF. For the CDR3, the DNA is TGTGCCAGTAGTATCGCCGGGGCTAACTATGGCTACACCTTC. The chain employs TRBV19 and TRBJ1-2; no firm D call. The V gene lost 3 bases and the J gene lost 0 bases, with 8 bases spanning the gap. This CDR3 contains 14 residues. CDR1 and CDR2 from the germline V gene are LNHDA and SQIVND (reference sequence). Drawing the rest from reference TRBV19 and TRBJ1-2, the complete variable domain is DGGITQSPKYLFRKEGQNVTLSCEQNLNHDAMYWYRQDPGQGLRLIYYSQIVNDFQKGDIAEGYSVSREKKESFPLTVTSAQKNPTAFYLCASSIAGANYGYTFGSGTRLTVV.

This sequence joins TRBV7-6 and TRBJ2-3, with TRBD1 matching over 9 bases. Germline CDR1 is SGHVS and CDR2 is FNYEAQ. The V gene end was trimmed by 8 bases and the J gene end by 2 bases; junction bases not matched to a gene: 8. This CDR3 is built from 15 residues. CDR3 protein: CASRAGTGFTDTQYF. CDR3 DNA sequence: TGTGCCAGCCGGGCCGGGACAGGGTTCACAGATACGCAGTATTTT.

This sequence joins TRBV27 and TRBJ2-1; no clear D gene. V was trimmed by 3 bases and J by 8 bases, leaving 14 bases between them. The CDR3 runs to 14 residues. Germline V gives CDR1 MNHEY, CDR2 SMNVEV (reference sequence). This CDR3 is CASSLFRARDEQFF. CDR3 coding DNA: TGTGCCAGCAGTTTGTTCCGGGCCCGGGATGAGCAGTTCTTC.

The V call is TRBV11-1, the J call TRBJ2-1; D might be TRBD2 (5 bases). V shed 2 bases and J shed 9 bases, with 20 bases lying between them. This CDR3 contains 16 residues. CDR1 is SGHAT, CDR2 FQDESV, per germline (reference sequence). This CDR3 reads CASSLRGKGLYGEQFF. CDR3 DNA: TGTGCCAGCAGCTTACGAGGAAAAGGACTTTATGGTGAGCAGTTCTTC. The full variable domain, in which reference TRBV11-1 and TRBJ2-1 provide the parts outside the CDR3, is EAEVAQSPRYKITEKSQAVAFWCDPISGHATLYWYRQILGQGPELLVQFQDESVVDDSQLPKDRFSAERLKGVDSTLKIQPAELGDSAMYLCASSLRGKGLYGEQFFGPGTRLTVL.

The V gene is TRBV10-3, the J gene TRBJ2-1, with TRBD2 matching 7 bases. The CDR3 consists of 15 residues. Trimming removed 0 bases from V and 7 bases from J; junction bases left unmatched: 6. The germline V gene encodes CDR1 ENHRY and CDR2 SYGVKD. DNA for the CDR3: TGTGCCATCAGTGAGTCTTCGTGGGAGGGAAATGAGCAGTTCTTC. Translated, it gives CAISESSWEGNEQFF.

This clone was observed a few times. The CDR3 nucleotides read TGTGCCATCAAAGGTGGCGGGGCCATATCCTACGAGCAGTACTTC. Protein product: CAIKGGGAISYEQYF. J is TRBJ2-7 and V is TRBV10-3, with a weak D call TRBD2 (6 bases). CDR1 ENHRY and CDR2 SYGVKD come from the germline V gene. The V end lost 7 bases, the J end lost 1 base, and 17 bases lay between the germline ends. The CDR3 is made up of 15 amino acids.

CDR3 in amino acids: CASSLSRLGNTGELFF. The CDR3 DNA reads as TGTGCCAGCAGTTTAAGTCGGCTAGGGAACACCGGGGAGCTGTTTTTT. The rearrangement uses TRBV28 and TRBJ2-2, with no clear D. Trimming took off 2 bases at V and 1 base at J, with 11 bases between the two ends. The CDR3 runs to 16 residues. Germline V gives CDR1 MDHEN, CDR2 SYDVKM.